One sample yielded the 25 T cell receptor beta chains listed below, sequenced in a study of read filtering for tumor transcriptome and immune sequencing. This library used around 400 ng RNA and molecular barcoded adaptors spanning alpha/delta and beta/gamma chains. TCRdb independently ran MiXCR on the reads; one entry per CDR3 protein. The sample shows around 50,000 distinct CDR3 sequences, less than 25% of them seen only once. Input material: a population of CD138-negative cells sorted from bone marrow. These TCRs come from a donor at least 40 years old with multiple myeloma.

This clonotype was found many times. The junction shows a germline mismatch at one end, possibly a read error. This sequence joins TRBV28 and TRBJ2-2; 13 nucleotides match TRBD2. Germline V gene data show CDR1 as MDHEN and CDR2 as SYDVKM. The CDR3 sequence is 21 residues long. The CDR3 DNA reads as TGTGCCAGCAGTCCTTACCGGACGGGAGGACTAGCGGGGGTTAACACCGGGGAGCTGCTTTTT. It encodes CASSPYRTGGLAGVNTGELLF.

The gene calls are TRBV4-1 and TRBJ2-7; D uncertain. V lost 0 bases and J lost 3, with 12 bases in between. The CDR3 spans 15 residues. Germline V gene lookup returns CDR1 MGHRA and CDR2 YSYEKL. CDR3 in amino acids: CASSQDRTEIYEQYF. For the CDR3, the DNA is TGCGCCAGCAGCCAAGATAGAACAGAGATCTACGAGCAGTACTTC.

This clonotype has just one count. Because it lacks the conserved phenylalanine or tryptophan at the end, this CDR3 is likely a read error. The chain carries TRBV4-2 and TRBJ2-2; 7 bases are a match to TRBD1. This CDR3 comprises 15 residues. The V gene's germline CDR1 is LGHNA and CDR2 YNFKEQ. CDR3 sequence: CASRVLGGNTGDLFL. CDR3 bases: TGTGCCAGCAGGGTACTAGGGGGCAACACCGGGGACCTGTTTCTT.

This clonotype was found many times. The gene calls are TRBV7-9 and TRBJ2-7; D is unclear. V gave up 7 bases and J gave up 0 bases, with 7 bases separating them. Germline-derived CDR1 and CDR2 are SEHNR and FQNEAQ (reference sequence). The CDR3 runs 12 residues. The CDR3 coding sequence is TGTGCCAGCAACCAGAACTCCTACGAGCAGTACTTC. It yields the protein CASNQNSYEQYF.

This clonotype has just one count. No conserved phenylalanine or tryptophan ends this CDR3, so it is likely a read error. The chain links TRBV12-3 or TRBV12-4 to TRBJ2-1; tentative D call: TRBD1 (5 bases). The CDR3 sequence is 12 residues long. The CDR3 region is CAGRPQGNEQFL. CDR3 nucleotides: TGTGCCGGCAGGCCCCAGGGCAATGAGCAGTTCCTC.

In regard to this clonotype: A read error is possible here, since a much larger clone lies one base away. This chain connects TRBV20-1 to TRBJ2-3; 10 nucleotides line up with TRBD1. Trimming cost V 6 bases and J 2 bases; bases outside gene matches: 5. Germline-derived CDR1 and CDR2 are DFQATT and SNEGSKA (reference sequence). The CDR3 is 14 residues long. The CDR3 region is CSALGQGNTDTQYF. The CDR3 nucleotides read TGCAGTGCCCTGGGACAGGGGAACACAGATACGCAGTATTTT.

On this clonotype itself: A read error may explain this, as a much larger clone is one base away. The chain couples TRBV30 to TRBJ2-1, with a tentative D call TRBD2 (6 bases). This CDR3 comprises 15 residues. V shed 6 bases and J shed 9 bases, with 24 bases lying between them. The germline gives CDR1 GTSNPN, CDR2 SVGIG (reference sequence). The CDR3 DNA reads as TGTGCCTGTAGTCACGGTGGGCAGCGGGCGGTTGAGCAGTTCTTC. Encoded protein: CACSHGGQRAVEQFF.

The chain carries TRBV20-1 and TRBJ1-1; 8 bases match TRBD1. CDR1 is DFQATT and CDR2 is SNEGSKA in the germline V gene (reference sequence). The CDR3 totals 12 residues. The CDR3 protein is CTMDRARTEAFF. CDR3 nucleotide sequence: TGCACCATGGACAGGGCTCGGACTGAAGCTTTCTTT.

About this clonotype: One junction end disagrees with the germline gene, perhaps due to a read error. The chain joins TRBV12-3 or TRBV12-4 to TRBJ2-7, with TRBD2 as a possible D gene (5 bases). This CDR3 has 13 residues. CDR3 sequence: CAGSLRGPSEQYF. For the CDR3, the DNA is TGTGCCGGCAGTTTACGAGGGCCCTCCGAGCAGTACTTC.

The sample holds many counts of this clonotype. The V gene is TRBV7-8, the J gene TRBJ2-3; 10 positions agree with TRBD1. CDR3 length: 15 residues. V trimming: 0 bases; J trimming: 5 bases; junction bases outside the gene matches: 2. The germline V gene has CDR1 SGHVS and CDR2 FQNEAQ. In DNA, the CDR3 is TGTGCCAGCAGCTTAGCCGGGACAGGGGAAGATACGCAGTATTTT. The encoded protein is CASSLAGTGEDTQYF.

This clonotype came up once. One end of the junction does not line up with germline, which may come from a read error. The rearrangement links TRBV25-1 to TRBJ2-7, with 10 bases lining up with TRBD1. The CDR3 has 14 residues. Germline V CDR1 and CDR2: MGHDK, SYGVNS. This chain's CDR3 is CASRAGTGDDEQYF. The CDR3 region has the DNA TGCGCCAGCCGTGCCGGGACAGGGGACGACGAGCAGTACTTC.

This clonotype was detected a few times. The chain links TRBV3-1 to TRBJ1-1; 8 bases are a match to TRBD1. Germline CDR1 reads LGHDT; CDR2 reads YNNKEL (reference sequence). V was pared by 4 bases and J by 5 bases, with 6 bases of the junction left unmatched. The CDR3 is 14 residues long. The CDR3 DNA reads TGTGCCAGCAGCCGGACAGGGAAGGGGACTGAAGCTTTCTTT. Protein sequence: CASSRTGKGTEAFF.

This clonotype was seen more than once but under ten times. This chain connects TRBV20-1 to TRBJ1-1, with D perhaps TRBD1 (6 bases). With 4 bases removed from V and 5 bases from J, the gap between germline ends came to 17 bases. CDR1 is DFQATT and CDR2 is SNEGSKA in the germline V gene (reference sequence). There are 14 residues in the CDR3. As DNA, the CDR3 is TGCAGTGCTACCCTGGAGGGGGTTGGGACTGAAGCTTTCTTT. Amino acid sequence: CSATLEGVGTEAFF.

Regarding this clonotype: A much larger clone lies a single base off, so this may be a read error. The chain carries TRBV9 and TRBJ1-1; perhaps TRBD1 as D (5 bases). Germline CDR1 is SGDLS and CDR2 is YYNGEE. The CDR3 runs 14 residues. As DNA, the CDR3 is TGTGCCAGCAGCGCCCCAGGGTTGAACACTGAAGCTCTCTTT. It codes for CASSAPGLNTEALF. Together with reference TRBV9 and TRBJ1-1, the CDR3 gives the full variable domain: DSGVTQTPKHLITATGQRVTLRCSPRSGDLSVYWYQQSLDQGLQFLIQYYNGEERAKGNILERFSAQQFPDLHSELNLSSLELGDSALYFCASSAPGLNTEALFGQGTRLTVV.

This clonotype showed up many times. The chain carries TRBV12-3 or TRBV12-4 and TRBJ2-3; the match to TRBD2 covers 9 bases. CDR3 length: 16 amino acids. With V trimmed by 3 bases and J by 2 bases, 6 bases remained unmatched. CDR3 in DNA: TGTGCCAGCAGTTTCTCCGGCGGGGGGGCCACAGATACGCAGTATTTT. Residues: CASSFSGGGATDTQYF.

The table lists this clonotype with a few counts. This chain joins TRBV11-2 and TRBJ2-1, with D perhaps TRBD2 (6 bases). The germline V gene encodes CDR1 SGHAT and CDR2 FQNNGV. The CDR3 contains 15 residues. The V and J ends lost 6 bases and 0 bases respectively, with 12 bases between them. CDR3 DNA sequence: TGTGCCAGCAGTAATCGGGGGAGCTCCTACAATGAGCAGTTCTTC. It specifies CASSNRGSSYNEQFF.

This clonotype appeared many times. This chain links TRBV20-1 with TRBJ2-1; tentatively, D is TRBD2 (5 bases). The germline V and J ends were trimmed by 0 bases and 5 bases, with 11 bases remaining between them. From germline, CDR1 is DFQATT and CDR2 SNEGSKA (reference sequence). The CDR3 runs 14 residues. The CDR3 region has the DNA TGCAGTGCTAGAGAATGGACTGTCGACAATGAGCAGTTCTTC. Protein: CSAREWTVDNEQFF.

There are many counts of this clonotype. The V gene is TRBV7-9, the J gene TRBJ2-7; TRBD2 agrees at 8 bases. The germline CDR1 and CDR2 sequences are SEHNR and FQNEAQ (reference sequence). Germline trimming cut 7 bases from V and 0 bases from J; bases unmatched to any gene: 11. The CDR3 has 16 amino acids. This chain's CDR3 is CASIAYPSGSSYEQYF. The CDR3 region has the DNA TGTGCCAGCATAGCTTACCCCAGCGGGAGCTCCTACGAGCAGTACTTC. The full variable domain, its missing parts supplied by reference TRBV7-9 and TRBJ2-7, is DTGVSQNPRHKITKRGQNVTFRCDPISEHNRLYWYRQTLGQGPEFLTYFQNEAQLEKSRLLSDRFSAERPKGSFSTLEIQRTEQGDSAMYLCASIAYPSGSSYEQYFGPGTRLTVT.

The chain has TRBV20-1 and TRBJ1-1; a weak D match, TRBD1 (5 bases). V lost 0 bases, J lost 1 base, and 6 bases lay in between. The CDR3 is made up of 13 amino acids. Germline V gene lookup returns CDR1 DFQATT and CDR2 SNEGSKA (reference sequence). The CDR3: CSAREGGNTEAFF. Written as DNA, the CDR3 is TGCAGTGCTAGAGAGGGGGGGAACACTGAAGCTTTCTTT.

In this sample, this clonotype turned up many times. The rearrangement links TRBV6-2 or TRBV6-3 to TRBJ2-7; TRBD2 is a possible D gene (6 bases). V lost 6 bases and J lost 0, with 12 bases in between. Germline lookup yields CDR1 MNHEY and CDR2 SVGEGT. This CDR3 has 14 amino acids. The CDR3 reads CASSLGTDSYEQYF. In DNA, the CDR3 is TGTGCCAGCAGCCTCGGGACTGACTCCTACGAGCAGTACTTC.

This chain joins TRBV19 and TRBJ1-2; no clear D. Trimming shortened V by 7 bases and J by 3 bases, and 9 bases separated the two germline ends. The germline V gene has CDR1 LNHDA and CDR2 SQIVND (reference sequence). The CDR3 runs 12 residues. CDR3 DNA sequence: TGTGCCAGTAACGGGTTGGACTATGGCTACACCTTC. Residues: CASNGLDYGYTF.

This clonotype was seen repeatedly, ten times or more. J is TRBJ2-1 and V is TRBV11-2, with a tentative D call TRBD2 (6 bases). Between the trimmed V and J ends, which lost 5 bases and 5 bases, there was a span of 13 bases. The CDR3 has 14 residues. Germline assignment: CDR1 SGHAT and CDR2 FQNNGV. DNA for the CDR3: TGTGCCAGCAGCCCGGGACTGGAGAACAATGAGCAGTTCTTC. Translation gives CASSPGLENNEQFF.

This clonotype showed up many times. The chain joins TRBV9 to TRBJ1-6; D is possibly TRBD1 (6 bases). The V end was cut by 0 bases, the J end by 9 bases, with 13 bases between. The germline CDR1 and CDR2 sequences are SGDLS and YYNGEE. The CDR3 runs 15 residues. For the CDR3, the DNA is TGTGCCAGCAGCGTAGAAGGTAGGGGGTTTTCACCCCTCCACTTT. This codes for CASSVEGRGFSPLHF.

In this sample, this clonotype turned up once. The rearrangement joins TRBV6-1 to TRBJ2-3; 9 nucleotides align to TRBD1. V dropped 0 bases and J dropped 4; count of bases not matched to a gene: 11. The CDR3 has 18 amino acids. The germline V gene encodes CDR1 MNHNS and CDR2 SASEGT. The CDR3 region has the DNA TGTGCCAGCAGTGAAGCGGGGACAGGGCAATTCCACGCAGATACGCAGTATTTT. Its protein product is CASSEAGTGQFHADTQYF.

This clonotype was counted many times. The chain joins TRBV12-3 or TRBV12-4 to TRBJ2-2, with D perhaps matching TRBD1 (5 bases). The CDR3 is made up of 13 amino acids. V lost 6 bases and J 7 bases, leaving 12 bases between the germline ends. The chain's CDR3 is CASSRQGDGELFF. The CDR3 DNA reads TGTGCCAGCAGCCGACAAGGGGACGGGGAGCTGTTTTTT.